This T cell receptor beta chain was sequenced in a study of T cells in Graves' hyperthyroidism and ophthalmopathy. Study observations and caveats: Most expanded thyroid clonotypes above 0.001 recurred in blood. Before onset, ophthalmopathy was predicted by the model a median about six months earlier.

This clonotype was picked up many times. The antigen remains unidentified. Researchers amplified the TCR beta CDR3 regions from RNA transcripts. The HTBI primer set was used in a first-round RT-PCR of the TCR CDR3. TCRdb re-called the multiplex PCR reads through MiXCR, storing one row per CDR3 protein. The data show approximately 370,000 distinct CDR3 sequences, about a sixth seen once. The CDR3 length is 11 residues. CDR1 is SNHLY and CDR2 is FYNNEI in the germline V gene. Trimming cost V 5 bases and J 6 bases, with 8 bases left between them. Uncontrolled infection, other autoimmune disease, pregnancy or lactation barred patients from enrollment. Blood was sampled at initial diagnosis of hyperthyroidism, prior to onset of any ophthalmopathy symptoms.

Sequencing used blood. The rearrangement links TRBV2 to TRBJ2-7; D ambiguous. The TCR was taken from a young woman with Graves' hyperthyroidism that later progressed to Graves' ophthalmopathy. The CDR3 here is CASSFRSEQYF. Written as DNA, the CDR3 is TGTGCCAGCAGTTTCAGAAGCGAGCAGTACTTC.